This T cell receptor (beta chain) is drawn from a study of T cell responses to AZD1222 COVID-19 vaccine. In the study overall: Both about-4-week and about-12-week second-dose recipients were combined.

This clone came up once. What it binds is unknown. Data came from immunoSEQ multiplex PCR; TCRdb stores just in-frame clones and leaves some out. The table records approximately 140,000 clones, just over 90% of them present only once. CDR3 size: 15 residues. V shed 2 bases, J shed 6 bases, and the junction held 9 bases outside the gene matches. Germline-derived CDR1 and CDR2 are KGHSH and LQKENI. Study-wide findings and caveats: Elevations in Spike-specific TCR breadth and depth followed administration of two AZD1222 doses.

The V and J genes are TRBV18 and TRBJ1-2; 7 bases agree with TRBD1. The TCR sequence derives from an adult in good health. The specimen comprised peripheral blood, sampled on day 0 of AZD1222 vaccination. The chain's CDR3 is CASSPDSGTVHGYTF. CDR3 coding DNA: TGTGCCAGCTCACCAGATTCCGGGACAGTCCATGGCTACACCTTC.